This TCR beta chain is from a study of cytomegalovirus exposure and HLA in healthy donors. TCRdb's table, derived via immunoSEQ multiplex PCR, lists solely in-frame clones and lacks some. The sample gives 130,000 to 150,000 clones, about 91% of which show up once; just under 8% is in the top ten. The CDR3 spans 14 residues. Trimming took 5 bases from V and 4 from J; bases not matched to a gene: 3. CDR1 and CDR2 from the germline V gene are SNHLY and FYNNEI. This receptor was identified in a woman aged 18-29 years in good health and CMV-seropositive. V gene TRBV2 combines with J gene TRBJ1-5, with 9 positions matching TRBD1. The sequenced material came from PBMCs. This chain's CDR3 is CASSRTGVNQPQHF. The CDR3 nucleotides read TGTGCCAGCAGTCGGACAGGGGTTAATCAGCCCCAGCATTTT.